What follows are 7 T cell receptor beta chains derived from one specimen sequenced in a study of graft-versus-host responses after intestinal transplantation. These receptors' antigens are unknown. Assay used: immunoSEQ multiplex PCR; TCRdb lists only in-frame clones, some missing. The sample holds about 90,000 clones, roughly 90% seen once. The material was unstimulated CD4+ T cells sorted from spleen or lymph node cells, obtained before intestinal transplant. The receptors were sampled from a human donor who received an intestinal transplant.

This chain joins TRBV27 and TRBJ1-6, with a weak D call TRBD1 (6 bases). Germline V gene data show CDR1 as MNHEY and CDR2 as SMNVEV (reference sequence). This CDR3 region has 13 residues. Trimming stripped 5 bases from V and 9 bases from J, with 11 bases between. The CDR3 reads CASSETGISPLHF. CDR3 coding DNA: TGTGCCAGCAGTGAAACAGGGATTTCACCCCTCCACTTT.

CDR3 in DNA: TGCGCCAGCAGCCTAAGCCGGGACAGGGATTCCTACGAGCAGTACTTC. It is translated as CASSLSRDRDSYEQYF. V usage is TRBV5-1 and J usage is TRBJ2-7, with 9 bases identical to TRBD1. Germline values: CDR1 SGHRS, CDR2 YFSETQ. V was clipped by 4 bases and J by 1 base; unmatched bases: 9. The CDR3 sequence is 16 residues long.

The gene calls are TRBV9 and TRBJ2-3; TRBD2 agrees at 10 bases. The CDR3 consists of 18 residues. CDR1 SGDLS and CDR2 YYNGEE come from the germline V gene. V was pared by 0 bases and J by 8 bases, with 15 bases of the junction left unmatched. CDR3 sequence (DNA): TGTGCCAGCAGCGTAGCTACTGGGGGGACTAGCGAACAGGGTACGCAGTATTTT. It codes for CASSVATGGTSEQGTQYF. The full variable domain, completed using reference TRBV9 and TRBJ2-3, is DSGVTQTPKHLITATGQRVTLRCSPRSGDLSVYWYQQSLDQGLQFLIQYYNGEERAKGNILERFSAQQFPDLHSELNLSSLELGDSALYFCASSVATGGTSEQGTQYFGPGTRLTVL.

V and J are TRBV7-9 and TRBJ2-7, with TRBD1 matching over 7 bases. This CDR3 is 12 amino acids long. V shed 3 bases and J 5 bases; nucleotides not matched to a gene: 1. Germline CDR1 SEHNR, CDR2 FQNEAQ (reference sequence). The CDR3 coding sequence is TGTGCCAGCAGCTTTACAGGGGACGAGCAGTACTTC. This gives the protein CASSFTGDEQYF.

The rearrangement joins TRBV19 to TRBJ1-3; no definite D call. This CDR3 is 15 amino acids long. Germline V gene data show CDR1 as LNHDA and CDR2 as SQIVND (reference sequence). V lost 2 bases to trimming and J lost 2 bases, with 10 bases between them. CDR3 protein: CASSISHAAGNTIYF. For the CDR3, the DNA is TGTGCCAGTAGTATATCTCACGCAGCTGGAAACACCATATATTTT.

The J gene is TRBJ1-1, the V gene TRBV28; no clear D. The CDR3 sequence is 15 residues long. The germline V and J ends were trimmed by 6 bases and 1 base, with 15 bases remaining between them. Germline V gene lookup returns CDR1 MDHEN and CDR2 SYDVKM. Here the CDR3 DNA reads TGTGCCAGCAGCTCCCAACCCACCGGGAACACTGAAGCTTTCTTT. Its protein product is CASSSQPTGNTEAFF.

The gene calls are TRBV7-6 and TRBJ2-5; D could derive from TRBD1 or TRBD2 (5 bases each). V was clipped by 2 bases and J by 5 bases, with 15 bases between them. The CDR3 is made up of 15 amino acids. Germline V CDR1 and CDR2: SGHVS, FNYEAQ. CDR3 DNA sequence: TGTGCCAGCAGCTTATCTTCGGGGACGGGGGAGACCCAGTACTTC. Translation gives CASSLSSGTGETQYF.